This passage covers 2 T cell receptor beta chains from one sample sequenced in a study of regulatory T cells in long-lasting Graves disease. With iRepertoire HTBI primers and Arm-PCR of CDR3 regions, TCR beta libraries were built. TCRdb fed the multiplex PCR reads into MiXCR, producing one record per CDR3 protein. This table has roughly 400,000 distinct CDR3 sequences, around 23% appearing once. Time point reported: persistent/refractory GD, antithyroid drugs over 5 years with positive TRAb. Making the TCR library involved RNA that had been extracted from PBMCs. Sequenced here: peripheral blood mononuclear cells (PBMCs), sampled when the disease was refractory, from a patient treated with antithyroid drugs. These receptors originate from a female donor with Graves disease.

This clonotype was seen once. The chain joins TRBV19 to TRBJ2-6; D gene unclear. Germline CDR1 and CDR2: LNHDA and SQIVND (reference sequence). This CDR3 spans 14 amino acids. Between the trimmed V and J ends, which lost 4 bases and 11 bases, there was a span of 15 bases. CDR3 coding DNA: TGTGCCAGTAGTAAACGGACCCCTGTGTACGTCCTGACTTTC. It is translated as CASSKRTPVYVLTF.

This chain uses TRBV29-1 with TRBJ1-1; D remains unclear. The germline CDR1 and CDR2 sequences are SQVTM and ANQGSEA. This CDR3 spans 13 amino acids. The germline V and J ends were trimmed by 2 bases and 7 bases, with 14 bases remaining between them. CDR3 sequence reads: CSVENSVQYEAFF. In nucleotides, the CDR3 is TGCAGCGTTGAAAATTCCGTCCAGTATGAAGCTTTCTTT.